The clone carrying this T cell receptor beta chain has more than one count but fewer than ten. Its antigen is unknown. Library preparation for TCR beta used quantitative 5'-RACE with molecular barcodes. TCRdb fed the 5' RACE reads into MiXCR, producing one record per CDR3 protein. The table lists about 440,000 distinct CDR3 sequences, over 15% of them singletons, with under 1.2% in the top ten. This sample stems from a study of CD8 T cells in ankylosing spondylitis. Overall study results and limits: It appeared that ankylosing spondylitis blood was characterized by a TCR beta motif of several highly homologous variants. Significantly higher representation of disease-linked clones was reported for matched ankylosing spondylitis synovial fluid. A number of the motif variants had already been described in reactive arthritis synovial fluid and blood. Clones linked to the disease showed a CD8+ phenotype. They occurred at relatively low frequencies in peripheral blood.

V lost 7 bases to trimming and J lost 4 bases; unmatched junction nucleotides: 11. CDR3 size: 15 residues. CDR1 is SQVTM, CDR2 ANQGSEA, per germline. The source of this sequence is a male donor with ankylosing spondylitis. The material sequenced was blood, either unsorted or a sorted T cell fraction (not recorded which). The rearrangement uses TRBV29-1 and TRBJ2-7; 12 positions agree with TRBD2. CDR3: CSARGLAGSIYEQYF. In DNA, the CDR3 is TGCAGCGCCAGAGGACTAGCGGGGAGTATATACGAGCAGTACTTC.